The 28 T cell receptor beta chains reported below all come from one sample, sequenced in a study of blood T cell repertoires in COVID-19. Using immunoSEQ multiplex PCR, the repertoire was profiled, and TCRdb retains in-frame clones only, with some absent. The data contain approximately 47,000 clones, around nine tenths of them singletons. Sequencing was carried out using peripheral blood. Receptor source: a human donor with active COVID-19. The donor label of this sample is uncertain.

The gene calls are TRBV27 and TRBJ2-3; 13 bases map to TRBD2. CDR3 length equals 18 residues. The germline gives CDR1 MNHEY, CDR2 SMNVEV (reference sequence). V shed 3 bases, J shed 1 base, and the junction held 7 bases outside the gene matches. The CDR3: CASSFQGLAGRGTDTQYF. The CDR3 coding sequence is TGTGCCAGCAGTTTCCAGGGACTAGCGGGGAGGGGCACAGATACGCAGTATTTT.

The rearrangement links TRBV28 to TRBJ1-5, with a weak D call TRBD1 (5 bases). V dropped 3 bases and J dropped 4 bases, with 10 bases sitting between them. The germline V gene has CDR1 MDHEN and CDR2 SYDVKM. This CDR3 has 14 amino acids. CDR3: CASSFRQRNQPQHF. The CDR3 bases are TGTGCCAGCAGTTTCCGACAGAGAAATCAGCCCCAGCATTTT.

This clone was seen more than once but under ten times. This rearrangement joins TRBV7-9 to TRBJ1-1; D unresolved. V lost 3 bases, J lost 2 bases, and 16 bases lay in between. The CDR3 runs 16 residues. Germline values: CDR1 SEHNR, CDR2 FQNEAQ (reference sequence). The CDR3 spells CASSLSRPTGNTEAFF. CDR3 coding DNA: TGTGCCAGCAGCTTGTCCCGCCCCACGGGAAACACTGAAGCTTTCTTT.

The CDR3 DNA follows: TGTGCCAGCAGCTTAGGAGCGGGGGGCTACGAGCAGTACTTC. Its translation is CASSLGAGGYEQYF. The chain joins TRBV11-3 to TRBJ2-7; 9 nucleotides match TRBD2. CDR3 size: 14 residues. Germline V gene data show CDR1 as SGHNT and CDR2 as YENEEA. J was trimmed by 3 bases and V by 1 base; bases with no gene match: 1.

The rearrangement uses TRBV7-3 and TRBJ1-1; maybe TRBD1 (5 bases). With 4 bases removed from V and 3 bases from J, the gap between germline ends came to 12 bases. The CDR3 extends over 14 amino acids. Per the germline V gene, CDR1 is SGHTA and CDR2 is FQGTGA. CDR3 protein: CASSSSGLDTEAFF. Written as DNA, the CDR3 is TGTGCCAGCAGCTCTTCAGGGTTGGACACTGAAGCTTTCTTT.

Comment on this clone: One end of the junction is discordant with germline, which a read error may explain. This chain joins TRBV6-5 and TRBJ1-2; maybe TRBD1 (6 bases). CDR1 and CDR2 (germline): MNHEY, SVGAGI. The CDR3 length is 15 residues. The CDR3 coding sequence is TGTGCCAGCAGTTACATACAGGGCGCTAATTATGGCTACACCTTC. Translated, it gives CASSYIQGANYGYTF.

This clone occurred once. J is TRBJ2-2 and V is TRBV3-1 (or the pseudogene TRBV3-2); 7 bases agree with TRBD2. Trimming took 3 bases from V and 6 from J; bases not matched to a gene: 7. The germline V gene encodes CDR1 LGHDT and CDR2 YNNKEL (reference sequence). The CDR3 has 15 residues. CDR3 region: CASSQAAGWAGELFF. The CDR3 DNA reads TGTGCCAGCAGCCAGGCAGCGGGGTGGGCCGGGGAGCTGTTTTTT.

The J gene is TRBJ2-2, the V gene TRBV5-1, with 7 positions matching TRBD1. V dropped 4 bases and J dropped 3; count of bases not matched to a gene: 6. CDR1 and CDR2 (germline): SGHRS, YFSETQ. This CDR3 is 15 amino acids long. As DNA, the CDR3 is TGCGCCAGCAGCGGCCGGGACAGCCACACCGGGGAGCTGTTTTTT. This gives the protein CASSGRDSHTGELFF.

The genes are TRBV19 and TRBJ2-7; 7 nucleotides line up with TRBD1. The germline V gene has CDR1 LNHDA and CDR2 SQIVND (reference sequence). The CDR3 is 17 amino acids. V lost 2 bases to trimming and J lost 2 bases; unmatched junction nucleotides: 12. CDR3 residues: CASSISPYTTGTYEQYF. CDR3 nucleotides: TGTGCCAGTAGTATAAGCCCATATACGACAGGGACCTACGAGCAGTACTTC.

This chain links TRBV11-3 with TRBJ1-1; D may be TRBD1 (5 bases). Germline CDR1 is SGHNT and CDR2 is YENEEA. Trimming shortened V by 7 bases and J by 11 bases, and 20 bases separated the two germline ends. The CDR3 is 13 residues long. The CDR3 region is CASTFDSKVGAFF. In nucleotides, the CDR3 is TGTGCCAGCACCTTCGACAGCAAGGTCGGGGCTTTCTTT.

As DNA, the CDR3 is TGTGCCAGCAGCTCGGCGGGGATCTCCTACGAGCAGTACTTC. Its translation: CASSSAGISYEQYF. V usage is TRBV7-9 and J usage is TRBJ2-7, with a possible D match to TRBD2 (6 bases). This CDR3 is 14 amino acids long. CDR1 and CDR2 (germline): SEHNR, FQNEAQ (reference sequence). V gave up 4 bases and J gave up 0 bases, with 10 bases separating them.

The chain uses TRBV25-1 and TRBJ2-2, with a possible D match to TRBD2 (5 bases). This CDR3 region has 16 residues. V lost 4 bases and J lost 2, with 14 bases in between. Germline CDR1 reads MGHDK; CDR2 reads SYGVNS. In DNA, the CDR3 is TGTGCCAGCAGTGCGCCGTTAGCGCGAAACACCGGGGAGCTGTTTTTT. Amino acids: CASSAPLARNTGELFF.

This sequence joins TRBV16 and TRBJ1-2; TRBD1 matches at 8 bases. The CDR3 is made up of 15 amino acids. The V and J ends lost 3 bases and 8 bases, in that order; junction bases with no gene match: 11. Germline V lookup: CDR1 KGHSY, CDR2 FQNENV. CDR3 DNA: TGTGCCAGCAGCCAGGACGACAGGGGTTTGGAGGGCTACACCTTC. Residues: CASSQDDRGLEGYTF.

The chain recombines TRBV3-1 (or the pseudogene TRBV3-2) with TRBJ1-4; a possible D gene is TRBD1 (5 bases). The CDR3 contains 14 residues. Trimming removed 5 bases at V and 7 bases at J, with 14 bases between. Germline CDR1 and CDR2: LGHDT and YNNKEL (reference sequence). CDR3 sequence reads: CASSDRRPGEKLFF. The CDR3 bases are TGTGCCAGCAGCGACAGAAGGCCAGGTGAAAAACTGTTTTTT.

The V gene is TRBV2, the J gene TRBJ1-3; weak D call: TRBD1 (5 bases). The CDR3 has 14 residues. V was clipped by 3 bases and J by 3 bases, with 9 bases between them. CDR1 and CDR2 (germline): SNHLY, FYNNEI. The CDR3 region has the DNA TGTGCCAGCAGTGACAGGGTAGTTGGAAACACCATATATTTT. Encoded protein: CASSDRVVGNTIYF.

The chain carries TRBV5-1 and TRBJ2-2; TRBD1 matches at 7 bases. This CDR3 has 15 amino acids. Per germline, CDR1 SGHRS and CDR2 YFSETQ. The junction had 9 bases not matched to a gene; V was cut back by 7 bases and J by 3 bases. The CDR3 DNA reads TGCGCCAGCGGGCCTCGGACAGGAGACACCGGGGAGCTGTTTTTT. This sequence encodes CASGPRTGDTGELFF.

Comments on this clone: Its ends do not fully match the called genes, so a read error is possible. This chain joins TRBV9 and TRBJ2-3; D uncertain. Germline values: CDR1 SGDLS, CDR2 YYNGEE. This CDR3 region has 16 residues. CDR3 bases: TGTGCCAGCACCGTAGGCCTATCCGGGTTCACAGATACGCAGTATTTT. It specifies CASTVGLSGFTDTQYF.

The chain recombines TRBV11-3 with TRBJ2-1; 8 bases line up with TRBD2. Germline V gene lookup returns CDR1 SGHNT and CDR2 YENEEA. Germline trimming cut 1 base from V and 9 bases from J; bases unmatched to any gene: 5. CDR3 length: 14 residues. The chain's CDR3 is CASSLAGGQGEQFF. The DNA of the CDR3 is TGTGCCAGCAGCTTAGCGGGGGGGCAGGGTGAGCAGTTCTTC.

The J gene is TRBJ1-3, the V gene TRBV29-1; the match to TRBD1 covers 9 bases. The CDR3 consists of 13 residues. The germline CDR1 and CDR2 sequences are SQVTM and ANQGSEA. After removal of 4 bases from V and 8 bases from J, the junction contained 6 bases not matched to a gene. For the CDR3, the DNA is TGCAGCGTTGTGGGACAGGGTAGGGACACCATATATTTT. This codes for CSVVGQGRDTIYF. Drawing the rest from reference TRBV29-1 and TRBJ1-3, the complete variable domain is SAVISQKPSRDICQRGTSLTIQCQVDSQVTMMFWYRQQPGQSLTLIATANQGSEATYESGFVIDKFPISRPNLTFSTLTVSNMSPEDSSIYLCSVVGQGRDTIYFGEGSWLTVV.

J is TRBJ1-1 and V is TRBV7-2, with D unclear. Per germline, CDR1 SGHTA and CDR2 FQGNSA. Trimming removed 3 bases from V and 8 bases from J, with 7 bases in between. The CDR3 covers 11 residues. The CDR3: CASSLRREAFF. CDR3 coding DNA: TGTGCCAGCAGCTTGAGGAGAGAAGCTTTCTTT.

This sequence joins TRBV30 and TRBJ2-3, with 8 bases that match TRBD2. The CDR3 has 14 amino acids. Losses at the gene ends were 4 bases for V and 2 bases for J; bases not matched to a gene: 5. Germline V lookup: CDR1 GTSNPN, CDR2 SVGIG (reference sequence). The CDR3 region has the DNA TGTGCCTGGAAACCGCGGGGGGACACAGATACGCAGTATTTT. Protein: CAWKPRGDTDTQYF.

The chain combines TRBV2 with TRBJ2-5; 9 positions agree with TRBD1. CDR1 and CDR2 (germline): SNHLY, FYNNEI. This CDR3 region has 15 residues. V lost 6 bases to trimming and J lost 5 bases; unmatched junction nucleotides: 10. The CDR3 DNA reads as TGTGCCAGCAGGAGGGACAGGGCTTCCCCGGAGACCCAGTACTTC. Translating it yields CASRRDRASPETQYF.

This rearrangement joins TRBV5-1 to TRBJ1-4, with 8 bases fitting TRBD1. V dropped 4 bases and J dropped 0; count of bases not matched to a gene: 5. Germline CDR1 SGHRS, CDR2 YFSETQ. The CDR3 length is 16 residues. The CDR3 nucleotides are TGCGCCAGCAGCGTGGGACAGGTTGCAACTAATGAAAAACTGTTTTTT. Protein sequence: CASSVGQVATNEKLFF.

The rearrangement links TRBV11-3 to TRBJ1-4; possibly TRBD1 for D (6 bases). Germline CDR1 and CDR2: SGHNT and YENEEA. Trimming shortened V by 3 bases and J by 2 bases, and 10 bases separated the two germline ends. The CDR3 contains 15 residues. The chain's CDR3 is CASSFSGQTNEKLFF. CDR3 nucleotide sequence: TGTGCCAGCAGCTTTTCCGGACAGACTAATGAAAAACTGTTTTTT.

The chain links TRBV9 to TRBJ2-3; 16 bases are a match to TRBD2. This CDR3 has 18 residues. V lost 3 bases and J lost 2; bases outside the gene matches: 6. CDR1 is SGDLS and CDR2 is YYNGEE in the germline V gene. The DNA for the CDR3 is TGTGCCAGCAGCGGGCCGGGACTAGCGGGGGGGCCCACAGATACGCAGTATTTT. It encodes CASSGPGLAGGPTDTQYF.

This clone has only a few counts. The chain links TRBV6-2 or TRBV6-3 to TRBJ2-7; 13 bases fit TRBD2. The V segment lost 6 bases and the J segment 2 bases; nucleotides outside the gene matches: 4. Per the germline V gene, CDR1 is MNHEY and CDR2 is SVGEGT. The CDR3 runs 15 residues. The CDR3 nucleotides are TGTGCCAGCAGCCTCGGACTAGCGGGAGCCTACGAGCAGTACTTC. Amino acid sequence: CASSLGLAGAYEQYF.

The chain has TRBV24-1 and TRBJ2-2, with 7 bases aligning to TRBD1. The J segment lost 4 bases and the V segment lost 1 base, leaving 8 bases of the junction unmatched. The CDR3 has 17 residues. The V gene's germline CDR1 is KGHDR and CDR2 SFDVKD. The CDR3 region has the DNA TGTGCCACCAGTGATTTTAAGGACAGGAAAACCACCGGGGAGCTGTTTTTT. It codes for CATSDFKDRKTTGELFF.

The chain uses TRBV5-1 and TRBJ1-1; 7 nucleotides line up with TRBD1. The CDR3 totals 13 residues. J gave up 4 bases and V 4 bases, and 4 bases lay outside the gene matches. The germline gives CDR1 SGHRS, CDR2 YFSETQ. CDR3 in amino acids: CASSIGQATEAFF. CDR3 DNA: TGCGCCAGCAGCATCGGACAGGCCACTGAAGCTTTCTTT.